A selection of T cell receptor beta chains follows, all from one sample in a study of blood T cell repertoires in COVID-19. The protocol was immunoSEQ multiplex PCR, while the TCRdb copy is restricted to in-frame clones and leaves out a portion. The sample records roughly 400,000 clones, nearly 90% being singletons. The sample was PBMCs or T cells enriched from blood (not recorded which). Every receptor here comes from a woman in her forties with acute COVID-19. Both conserved end residues are part of each CDR3. The D gene is left open where the match is weak. Clone size appears in some rows only: once, few, many, or a class for an expanded clone.

clone_size	cdr3_length	v_call	d_call	j_call	cdr3_nt	cdr3_aa
.	15	TRBV4-1	.	TRBJ1-6	TGCGCCAGCAGCCAAGTGACAGGTCCTGATTCACCCCTCCACTTT	CASSQVTGPDSPLHF
.	14	TRBV5-5	.	TRBJ2-7	TGTGCCAGCAGCTTGGGGCGGGCTACCTACGAGCAGTACTTC	CASSLGRATYEQYF
.	15	TRBV7-9	.	TRBJ1-2	TGTGCCAGCAGCCCTACAGGGATCCTGAACTATGGCTACACCTTC	CASSPTGILNYGYTF
.	14	TRBV5-1	.	TRBJ1-2	TGCGCCAGCAGCTTGGGACAGCCCGTGGATGGCTACACCTTC	CASSLGQPVDGYTF
.	15	TRBV25-1	TRBD1	TRBJ1-2	TGTGCCAGCAGTGTTTTGAGGGGGCGAAGGTATGGCTACACCTTC	CASSVLRGRRYGYTF
.	13	TRBV7-2	.	TRBJ1-5	TGTGCCAGCAGCTTAGTTCCGTATCAGCCCCAGCATTTT	CASSLVPYQPQHF
.	13	TRBV18	TRBD1	TRBJ2-7	TGTGCCAGCTCGATAACAGGGGACTACGAGCAGTACTTC	CASSITGDYEQYF
.	13	TRBV10-3	.	TRBJ2-2	TGTGCCATCCTAGACAGTCCCACCGGGGAGCTGTTTTTT	CAILDSPTGELFF
.	15	TRBV19	.	TRBJ1-2	TGTGCCAGTAGTCCCACCCTCGTGGCAGACTTTGGCTACACCTTC	CASSPTLVADFGYTF
.	17	TRBV9	TRBD2	TRBJ2-3	TGTGCCAGCAGCGTCCGGACGGGGGGGCTGGGCACAGATACGCAGTATTTT	CASSVRTGGLGTDTQYF
once	10	TRBV20-1	.	TRBJ1-2	TGCAGTGCTAGTTTTAGTGGCTACACCTTC	CSASFSGYTF
few	14	TRBV11-2	.	TRBJ1-2	TGTGCCAGCAGCTTATCCCCGGGGGGCGGCGGCTACACCTTC	CASSLSPGGGGYTF
.	15	TRBV4-1	.	TRBJ1-6	TGCGCCAGCAGCCAAGTAGGGGACTATAATTCACCCCTCCACTTT	CASSQVGDYNSPLHF
.	16	TRBV19	TRBD1	TRBJ1-2	TGTGCCAGTAGTAATAACAGGGGGGGCGCTAACTATGGCTACACCTTC	CASSNNRGGANYGYTF
.	16	TRBV5-1	.	TRBJ2-1	TGCGCCAGCAGCTTGGGGGGCGGGGGCACCTACAATGAGCAGTTCTTC	CASSLGGGGTYNEQFF
.	15	TRBV5-1	TRBD1	TRBJ2-7	TGCGCCAGCAGCGCGAAACAGGGGTTCTCCTACGAGCAGTACTTC	CASSAKQGFSYEQYF
.	11	TRBV29-1	.	TRBJ1-4	TGCAGCGTTGAAGTACTCCGAGAACTGTTTTTT	CSVEVLRELFF
.	15	TRBV5-6	.	TRBJ1-3	TGTGCCAGCAGCTTGGCCCAGGGCTCTGGAAACACCATATATTTT	CASSLAQGSGNTIYF
.	13	TRBV12-3/TRBV12-4	TRBD1	TRBJ2-3	TGTGCCAGCAGGGACGACAGGGAAGATACGCAGTATTTT	CASRDDREDTQYF
.	13	TRBV12-5	.	TRBJ2-5	TGTGCTAGTGGATCAGCGGGCCAAGAGACCCAGTACTTC	CASGSAGQETQYF
few	12	TRBV27	.	TRBJ1-2	TGTGCCAGCGGGAGGGAGAACTATGGCTACACCTTC	CASGRENYGYTF
.	15	TRBV5-1	.	TRBJ1-2	TGCGCCAGCAGCTTGGACAGAGCAAACCCCTATGGCTACACCTTC	CASSLDRANPYGYTF
.	15	TRBV19	.	TRBJ2-6	TGTGCAACCCGAATCCGAGGGAGTGGGGCCAACGTCCTGACTTTC	CATRIRGSGANVLTF
.	16	TRBV9	TRBD1	TRBJ2-1	TGTGCCAGCAGCTACGAACCGGGACGGTCGACAGGGGAGCAGTTCTTC	CASSYEPGRSTGEQFF
.	14	TRBV15	.	TRBJ1-6	TGTGCCACCAGCATGGAGGGGATCAGTTCACCCCTCCACTTT	CATSMEGISSPLHF
few	13	TRBV12-3/TRBV12-4	TRBD1	TRBJ1-1	TGTGCCAGCAGTTGGGACAGGAACACTGAAGCTTTCTTT	CASSWDRNTEAFF
.	14	TRBV5-8	.	TRBJ1-1	TGTGCCAGCAGCTTAAGGGGCCAGAACACTGAAGCTTTCTTT	CASSLRGQNTEAFF
.	16	TRBV4-1	.	TRBJ1-4	TGCGCCAGCAGCCACCCCCAGAGGCTCCGGGGTGAAAAACTGTTTTTT	CASSHPQRLRGEKLFF
.	14	TRBV29-1	.	TRBJ2-3	TGCAGCGTTCTAAGCAGGGGAGGGGGAGATACGCAGTATTTT	CSVLSRGGGDTQYF
.	16	TRBV5-1	TRBD1	TRBJ1-1	TGCGCCAGCAGCTTGGGGACAGGGGGCAGAATCACTGAAGCTTTCTTT	CASSLGTGGRITEAFF
.	15	TRBV5-1	TRBD1	TRBJ1-6	TGCGCCAGCAGCCACCCCGACAGGGTAGGATCACCCCTCCACTTT	CASSHPDRVGSPLHF